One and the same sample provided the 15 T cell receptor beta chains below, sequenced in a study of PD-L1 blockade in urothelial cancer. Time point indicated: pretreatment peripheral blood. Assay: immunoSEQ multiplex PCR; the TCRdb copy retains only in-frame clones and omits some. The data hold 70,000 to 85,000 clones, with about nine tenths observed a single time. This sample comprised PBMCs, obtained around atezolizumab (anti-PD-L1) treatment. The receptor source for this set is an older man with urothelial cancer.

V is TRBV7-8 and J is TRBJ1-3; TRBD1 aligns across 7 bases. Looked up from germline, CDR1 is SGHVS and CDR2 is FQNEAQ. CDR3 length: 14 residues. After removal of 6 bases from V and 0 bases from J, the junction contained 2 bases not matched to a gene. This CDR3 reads CASRDRASGNTIYF. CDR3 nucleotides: TGTGCCAGCAGAGACAGGGCCTCTGGAAACACCATATATTTT. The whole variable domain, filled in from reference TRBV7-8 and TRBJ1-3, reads GAGVSQSPRYKVAKRGQDVALRCDPISGHVSLFWYQQALGQGPEFLTYFQNEAQLDKSGLPSDRFFAERPEGSVSTLKIQRTQQEDSAVYLCASRDRASGNTIYFGEGSWLTVV.

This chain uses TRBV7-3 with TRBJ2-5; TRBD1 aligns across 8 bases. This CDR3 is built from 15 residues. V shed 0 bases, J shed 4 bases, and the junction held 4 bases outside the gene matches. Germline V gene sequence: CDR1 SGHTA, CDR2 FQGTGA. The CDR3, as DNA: TGTGCCAGCAGCTTAACCGGGACAGGCCTAGAGACCCAGTACTTC. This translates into CASSLTGTGLETQYF. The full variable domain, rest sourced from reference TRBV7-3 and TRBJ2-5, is GAGVSQTPSNKVTEKGKYVELRCDPISGHTALYWYRQSLGQGPEFLIYFQGTGAADDSGLPNDRFFAVRPEGSVSTLKIQRTERGDSAVYLCASSLTGTGLETQYFGPGTRLLVL.

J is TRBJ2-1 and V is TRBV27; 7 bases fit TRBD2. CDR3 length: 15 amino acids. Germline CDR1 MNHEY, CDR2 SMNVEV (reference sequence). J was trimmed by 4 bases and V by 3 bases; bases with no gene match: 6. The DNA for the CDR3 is TGTGCCAGCAGTTTGTTTCTAGCGGATTACAATGAGCAGTTCTTC. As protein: CASSLFLADYNEQFF.

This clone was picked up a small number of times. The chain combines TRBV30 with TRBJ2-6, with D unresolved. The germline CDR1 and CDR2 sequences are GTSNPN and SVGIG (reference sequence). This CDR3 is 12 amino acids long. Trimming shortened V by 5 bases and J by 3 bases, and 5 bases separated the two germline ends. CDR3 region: CAWDIGANVLTF. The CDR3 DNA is TGTGCCTGGGACATTGGGGCCAACGTCCTGACTTTC.

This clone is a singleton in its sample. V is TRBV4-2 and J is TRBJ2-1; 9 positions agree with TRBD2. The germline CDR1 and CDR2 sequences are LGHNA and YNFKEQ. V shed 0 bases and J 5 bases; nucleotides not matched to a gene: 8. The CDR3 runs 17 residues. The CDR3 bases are TGTGCCAGCAGCCAAGACTTCGGGACTAGCTACCACAATGAGCAGTTCTTC. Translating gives CASSQDFGTSYHNEQFF.

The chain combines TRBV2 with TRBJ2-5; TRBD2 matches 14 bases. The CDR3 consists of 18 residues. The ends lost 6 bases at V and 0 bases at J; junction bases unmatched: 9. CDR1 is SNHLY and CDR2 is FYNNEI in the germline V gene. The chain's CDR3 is CASRLTSGRALHQETQYF. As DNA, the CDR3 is TGTGCCAGCAGGTTGACTAGCGGGAGGGCCCTACACCAAGAGACCCAGTACTTC.

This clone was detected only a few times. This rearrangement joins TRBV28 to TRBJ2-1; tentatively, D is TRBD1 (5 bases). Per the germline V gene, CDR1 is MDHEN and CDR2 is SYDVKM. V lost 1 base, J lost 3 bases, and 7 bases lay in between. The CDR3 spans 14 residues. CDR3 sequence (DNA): TGTGCCAGCAGTTTATTCAGGGTCTACAATGAGCAGTTCTTC. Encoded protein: CASSLFRVYNEQFF.

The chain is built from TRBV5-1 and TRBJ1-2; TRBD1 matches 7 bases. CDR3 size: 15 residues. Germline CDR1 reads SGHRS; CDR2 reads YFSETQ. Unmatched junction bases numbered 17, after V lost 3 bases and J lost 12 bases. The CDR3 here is CASSSQPPGTDGHTF. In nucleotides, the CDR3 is TGCGCCAGCAGCTCTCAACCTCCGGGGACAGACGGCCACACCTTC.

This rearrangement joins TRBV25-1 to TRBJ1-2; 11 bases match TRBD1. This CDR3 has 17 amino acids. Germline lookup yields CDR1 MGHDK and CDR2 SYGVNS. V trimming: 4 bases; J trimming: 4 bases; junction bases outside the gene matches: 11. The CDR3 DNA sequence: TGTGCCAGCAGTGGGTGGACAGGGGGCTTTGATGGCTATGGCTACACCTTC. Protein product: CASSGWTGGFDGYGYTF.

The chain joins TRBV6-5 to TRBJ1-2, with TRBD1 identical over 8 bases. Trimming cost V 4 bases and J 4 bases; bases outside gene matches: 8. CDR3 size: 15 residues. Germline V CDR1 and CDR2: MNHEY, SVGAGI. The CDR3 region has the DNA TGTGCCAGCAGTTCAAACTCCGGGACAGGCTATGGCTACACCTTC. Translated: CASSSNSGTGYGYTF.

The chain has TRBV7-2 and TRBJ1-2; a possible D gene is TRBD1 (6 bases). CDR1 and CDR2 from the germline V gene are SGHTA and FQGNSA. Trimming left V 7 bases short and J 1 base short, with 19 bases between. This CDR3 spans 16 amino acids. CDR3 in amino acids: CASNLLGQISNYGYTF. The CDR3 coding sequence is TGTGCCAGCAATTTGCTAGGACAGATCAGTAACTATGGCTACACCTTC.

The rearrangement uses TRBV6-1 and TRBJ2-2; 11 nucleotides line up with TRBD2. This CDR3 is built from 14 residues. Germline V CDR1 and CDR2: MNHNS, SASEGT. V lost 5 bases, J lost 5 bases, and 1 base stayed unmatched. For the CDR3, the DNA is TGTGCCAGCAGTTTAGCGGGAGGGACCGGGGAGCTGTTTTTT. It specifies CASSLAGGTGELFF.

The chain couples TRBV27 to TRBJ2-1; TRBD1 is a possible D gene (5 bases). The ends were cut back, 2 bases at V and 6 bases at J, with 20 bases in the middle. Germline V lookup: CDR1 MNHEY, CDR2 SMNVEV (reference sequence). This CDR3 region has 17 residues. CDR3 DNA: TGTGCCAGCAGTTTACCAGGGCCTGGGGTAGGGTCCAATGAGCAGTTCTTC. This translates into CASSLPGPGVGSNEQFF.

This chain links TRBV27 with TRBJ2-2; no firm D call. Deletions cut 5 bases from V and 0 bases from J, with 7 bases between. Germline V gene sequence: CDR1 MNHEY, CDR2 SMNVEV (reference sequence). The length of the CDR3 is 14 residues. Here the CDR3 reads CASSAGANTGELFF. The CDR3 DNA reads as TGTGCCAGCAGTGCCGGTGCGAACACCGGGGAGCTGTTTTTT.

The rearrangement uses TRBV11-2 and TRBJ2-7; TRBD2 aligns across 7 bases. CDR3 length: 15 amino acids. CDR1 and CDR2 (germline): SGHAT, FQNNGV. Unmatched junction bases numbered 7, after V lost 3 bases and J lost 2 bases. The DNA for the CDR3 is TGTGCCAGCAGCTTCCGGCGGGAGTTCCCCTACGAGCAGTACTTC. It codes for CASSFRREFPYEQYF.